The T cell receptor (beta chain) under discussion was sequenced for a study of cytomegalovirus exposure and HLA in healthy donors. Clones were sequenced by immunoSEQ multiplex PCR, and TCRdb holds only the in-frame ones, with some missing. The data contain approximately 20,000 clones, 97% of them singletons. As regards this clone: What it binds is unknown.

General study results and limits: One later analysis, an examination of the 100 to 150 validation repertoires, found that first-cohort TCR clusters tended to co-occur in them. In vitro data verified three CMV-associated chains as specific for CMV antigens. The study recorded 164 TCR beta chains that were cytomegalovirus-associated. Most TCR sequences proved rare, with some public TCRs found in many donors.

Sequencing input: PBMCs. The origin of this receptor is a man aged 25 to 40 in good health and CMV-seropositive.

CDR3 protein: CASSSPLSETQYF. CDR3 nucleotides: TGTGCCAGCAGCTCCCCCCTTAGCGAGACCCAGTACTTC. The J gene is TRBJ2-5, the V gene TRBV7-9; no clear D. Trimming shortened V by 4 bases and J by 5 bases, and 11 bases separated the two germline ends. The length of the CDR3 is 13 residues. CDR1 is SEHNR, CDR2 FQNEAQ, per germline (reference sequence).